The entry that follows covers one T cell receptor beta chain sequence. Its target is unknown. Researchers prepared the TCRbeta library using unique molecular identifiers, the study reports. TCRdb recomputed calls from the PCR reads with MiXCR, one row per CDR3 protein. This table has about 980,000 distinct CDR3 sequences, about 29% appearing once. This sample is part of a study of T-cell reconstitution after alpha-beta-depleted transplantation in children. Regarding the study as a whole: Approximately two months post-transplant, alpha-beta T cells reportedly originated from several hundred expanded graft clones.

The CDR3 sequence is 16 residues long. V shed 4 bases, J shed 3 bases, and the junction held 9 bases outside the gene matches. Looked up from germline, CDR1 is SGHTA and CDR2 is FQGTGA. Sequenced here: PBMCs, mostly from graft donor cells, sampled 360 days after TCRalphabeta/CD19-depleted stem cell transplant. V is TRBV7-3 and J is TRBJ2-3; 8 bases map to TRBD2. The receptor comes from a boy less than two years old who had a stem cell transplant for SCID, so the T cells may come from the graft donor. The CDR3: CASSYEPGGRTDTQYF. The CDR3 bases are TGTGCCAGCAGCTACGAACCGGGGGGGCGTACAGATACGCAGTATTTT. The full variable domain, with the rest looked up from reference TRBV7-3 and TRBJ2-3, is GAGVSQTPSNKVTEKGKYVELRCDPISGHTALYWYRQSLGQGPEFLIYFQGTGAADDSGLPNDRFFAVRPEGSVSTLKIQRTERGDSAVYLCASSYEPGGRTDTQYFGPGTRLTVL.